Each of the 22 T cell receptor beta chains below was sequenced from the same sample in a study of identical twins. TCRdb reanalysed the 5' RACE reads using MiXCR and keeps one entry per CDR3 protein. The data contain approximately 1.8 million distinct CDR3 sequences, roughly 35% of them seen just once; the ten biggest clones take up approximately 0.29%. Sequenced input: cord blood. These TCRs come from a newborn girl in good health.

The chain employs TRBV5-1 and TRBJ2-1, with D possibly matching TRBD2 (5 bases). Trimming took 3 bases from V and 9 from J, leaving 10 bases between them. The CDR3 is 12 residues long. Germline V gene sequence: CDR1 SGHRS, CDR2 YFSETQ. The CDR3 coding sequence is TGCGCCAGCAGCTGGGAGTACGGTGAGCAGTTCTTC. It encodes CASSWEYGEQFF. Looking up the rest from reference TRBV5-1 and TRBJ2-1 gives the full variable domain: KAGVTQTPRYLIKTRGQQVTLSCSPISGHRSVSWYQQTPGQGLQFLFEYFSETQRNKGNFPGRFSGRQFSNSRSEMNVSTLELGDSALYLCASSWEYGEQFFGPGTRLTVL.

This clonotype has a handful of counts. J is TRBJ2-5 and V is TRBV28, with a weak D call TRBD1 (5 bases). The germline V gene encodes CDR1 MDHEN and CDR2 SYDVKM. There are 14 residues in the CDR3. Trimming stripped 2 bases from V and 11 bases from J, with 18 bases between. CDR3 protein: CASSLRGRDNGQYF. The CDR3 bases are TGTGCCAGCAGTTTAAGGGGCAGGGATAATGGGCAGTACTTC.

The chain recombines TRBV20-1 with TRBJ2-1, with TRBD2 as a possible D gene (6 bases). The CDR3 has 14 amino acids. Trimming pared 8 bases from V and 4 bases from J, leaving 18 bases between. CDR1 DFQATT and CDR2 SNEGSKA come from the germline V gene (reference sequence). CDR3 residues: CSLKLSGPYNEQFF. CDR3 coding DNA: TGCAGTCTGAAGCTAAGCGGGCCGTACAATGAGCAGTTCTTC.

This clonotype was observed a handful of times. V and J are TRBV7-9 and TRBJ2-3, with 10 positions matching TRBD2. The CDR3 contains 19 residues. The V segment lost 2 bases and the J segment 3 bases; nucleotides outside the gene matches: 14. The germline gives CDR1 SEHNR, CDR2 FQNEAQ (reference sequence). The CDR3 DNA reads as TGTGCCAGCAGCTTAATATGGGTCCAAAAAGCGGGGGGGACAGATACGCAGTATTTT. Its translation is CASSLIWVQKAGGTDTQYF. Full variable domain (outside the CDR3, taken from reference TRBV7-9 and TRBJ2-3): DTGVSQNPRHKITKRGQNVTFRCDPISEHNRLYWYRQTLGQGPEFLTYFQNEAQLEKSRLLSDRFSAERPKGSFSTLEIQRTEQGDSAMYLCASSLIWVQKAGGTDTQYFGPGTRLTVL.

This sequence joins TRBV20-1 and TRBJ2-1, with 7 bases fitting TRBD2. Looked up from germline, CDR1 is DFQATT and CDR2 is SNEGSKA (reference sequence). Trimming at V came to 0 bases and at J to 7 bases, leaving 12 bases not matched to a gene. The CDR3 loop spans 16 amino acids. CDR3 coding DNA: TGCAGTGCTAGAGATCTGCTAGCGGAACTGAGGAATGAGCAGTTCTTC. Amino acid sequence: CSARDLLAELRNEQFF.

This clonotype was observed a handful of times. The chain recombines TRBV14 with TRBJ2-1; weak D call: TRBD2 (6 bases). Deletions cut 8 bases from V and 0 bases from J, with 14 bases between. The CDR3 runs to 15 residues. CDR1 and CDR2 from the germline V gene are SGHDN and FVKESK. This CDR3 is CASGPNGGSYNEQFF. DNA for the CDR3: TGTGCCAGCGGGCCTAACGGGGGCTCCTACAATGAGCAGTTCTTC.

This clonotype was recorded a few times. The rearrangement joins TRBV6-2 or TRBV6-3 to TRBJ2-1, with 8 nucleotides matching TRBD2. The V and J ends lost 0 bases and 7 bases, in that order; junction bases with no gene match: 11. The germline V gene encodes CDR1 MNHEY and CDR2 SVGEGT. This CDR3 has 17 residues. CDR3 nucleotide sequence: TGTGCCAGCAGTTACTCCTTTTCAAGCGGGAGCAAAAATGAGCAGTTCTTC. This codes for CASSYSFSSGSKNEQFF.

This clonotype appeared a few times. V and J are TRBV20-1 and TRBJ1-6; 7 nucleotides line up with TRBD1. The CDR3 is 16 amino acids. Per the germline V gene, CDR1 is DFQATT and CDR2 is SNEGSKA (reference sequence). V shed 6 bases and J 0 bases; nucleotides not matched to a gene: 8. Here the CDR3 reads CSAPTGVSSYNSPLHF. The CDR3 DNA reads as TGCAGTGCCCCAACAGGGGTCAGCTCCTATAATTCACCCCTCCACTTT.

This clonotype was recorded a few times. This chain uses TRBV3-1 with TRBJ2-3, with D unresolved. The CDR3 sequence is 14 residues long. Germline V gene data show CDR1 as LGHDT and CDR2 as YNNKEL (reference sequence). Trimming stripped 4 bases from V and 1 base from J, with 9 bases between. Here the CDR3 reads CASSRKGGTDTQYF. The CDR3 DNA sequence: TGTGCCAGCAGCCGGAAGGGCGGCACAGATACGCAGTATTTT.

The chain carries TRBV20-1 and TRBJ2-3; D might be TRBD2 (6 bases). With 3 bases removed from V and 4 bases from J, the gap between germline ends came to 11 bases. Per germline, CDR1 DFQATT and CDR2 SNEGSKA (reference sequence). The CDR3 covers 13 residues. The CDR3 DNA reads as TGCAGTGCTAGCGGGAGTCGGGCAGATACGCAGTATTTT. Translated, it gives CSASGSRADTQYF.

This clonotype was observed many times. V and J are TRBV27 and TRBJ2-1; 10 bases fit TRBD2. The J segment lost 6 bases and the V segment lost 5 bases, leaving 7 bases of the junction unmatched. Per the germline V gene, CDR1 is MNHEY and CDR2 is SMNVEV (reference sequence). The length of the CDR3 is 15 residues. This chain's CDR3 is CASSTGTSVRNEQFF. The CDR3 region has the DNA TGTGCCAGCAGTACAGGGACTAGCGTTCGCAATGAGCAGTTCTTC.

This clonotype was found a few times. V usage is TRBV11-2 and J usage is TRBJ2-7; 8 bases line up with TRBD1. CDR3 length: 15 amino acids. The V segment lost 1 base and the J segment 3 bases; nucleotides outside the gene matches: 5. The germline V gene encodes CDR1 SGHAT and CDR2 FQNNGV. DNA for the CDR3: TGTGCCAGCAGCTTAGTGGGACAGGCCTACTACGAGCAGTACTTC. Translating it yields CASSLVGQAYYEQYF.

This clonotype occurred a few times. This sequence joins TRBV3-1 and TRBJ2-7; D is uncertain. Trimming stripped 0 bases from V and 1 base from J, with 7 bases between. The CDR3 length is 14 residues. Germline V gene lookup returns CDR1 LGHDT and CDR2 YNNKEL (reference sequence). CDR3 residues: CASSQDIKSYEQYF. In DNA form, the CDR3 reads TGTGCCAGCAGCCAAGATATTAAGTCCTACGAGCAGTACTTC.

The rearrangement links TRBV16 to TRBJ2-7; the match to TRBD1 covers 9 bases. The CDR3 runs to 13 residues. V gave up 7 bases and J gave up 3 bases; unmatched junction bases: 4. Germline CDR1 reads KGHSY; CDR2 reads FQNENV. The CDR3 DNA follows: TGTGCCAGCATAAAGGACAGGGGCTACGAGCAGTACTTC. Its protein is CASIKDRGYEQYF.

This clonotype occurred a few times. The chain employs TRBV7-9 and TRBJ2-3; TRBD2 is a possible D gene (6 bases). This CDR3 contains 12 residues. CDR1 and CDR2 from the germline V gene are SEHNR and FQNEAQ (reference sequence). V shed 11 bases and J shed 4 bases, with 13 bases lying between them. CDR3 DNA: TGTGCCCCGGGAGAGGAGGCAGATACGCAGTATTTT. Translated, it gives CAPGEEADTQYF.

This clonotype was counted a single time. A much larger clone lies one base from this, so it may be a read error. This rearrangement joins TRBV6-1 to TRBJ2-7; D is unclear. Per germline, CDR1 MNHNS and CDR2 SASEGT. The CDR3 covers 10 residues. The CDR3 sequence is CASRAYERYF. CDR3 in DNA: TGTGCCAGCAGGGCCTACGAGCGGTACTTC.

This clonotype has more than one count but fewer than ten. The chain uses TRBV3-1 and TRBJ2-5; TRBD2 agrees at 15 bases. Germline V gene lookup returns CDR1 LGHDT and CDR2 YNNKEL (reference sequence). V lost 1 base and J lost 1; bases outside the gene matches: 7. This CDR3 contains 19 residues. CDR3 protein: CASSQVRTSGGVIQETQYF. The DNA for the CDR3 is TGTGCCAGCAGCCAAGTCCGGACTAGCGGGGGGGTAATCCAAGAGACCCAGTACTTC.

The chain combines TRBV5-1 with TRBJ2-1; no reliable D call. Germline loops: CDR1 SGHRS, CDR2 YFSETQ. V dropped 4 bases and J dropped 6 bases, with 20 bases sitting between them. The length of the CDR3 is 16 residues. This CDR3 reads CASSIRAGLISNEQFF. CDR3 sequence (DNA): TGCGCCAGCAGCATACGAGCCGGGCTTATCTCCAATGAGCAGTTCTTC.

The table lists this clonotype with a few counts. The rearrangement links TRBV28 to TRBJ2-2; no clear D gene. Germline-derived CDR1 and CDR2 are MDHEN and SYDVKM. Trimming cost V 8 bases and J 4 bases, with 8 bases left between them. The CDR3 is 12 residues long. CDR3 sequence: CASGYSTGELFF. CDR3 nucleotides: TGTGCCAGCGGTTACTCCACCGGGGAGCTGTTTTTT.

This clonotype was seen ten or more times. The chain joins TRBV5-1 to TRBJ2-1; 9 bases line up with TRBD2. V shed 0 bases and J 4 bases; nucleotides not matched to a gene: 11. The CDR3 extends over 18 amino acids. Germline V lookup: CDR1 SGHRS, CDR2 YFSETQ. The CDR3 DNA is TGCGCCAGCAGCTTGGCCGCGGGTCCGGGACTAGCATACAATGAGCAGTTCTTC. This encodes CASSLAAGPGLAYNEQFF.

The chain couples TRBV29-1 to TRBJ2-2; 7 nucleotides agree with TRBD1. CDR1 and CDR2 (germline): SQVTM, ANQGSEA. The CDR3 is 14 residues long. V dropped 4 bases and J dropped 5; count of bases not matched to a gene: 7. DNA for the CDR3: TGCAGCGTTGCCCCGGGACAGAGTACCGGGGAGCTGTTTTTT. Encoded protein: CSVAPGQSTGELFF.

The CDR3 nucleotides are TGCAGTGCTAGAGAGGTCGGAGTTTTTTATAACACTGAAGCTTTCTTT. It yields the protein CSAREVGVFYNTEAFF. The chain has TRBV20-1 and TRBJ1-1; no reliable D call. Trimming took 0 bases from V and 2 from J, leaving 16 bases between them. CDR3 length: 16 amino acids. Germline loops: CDR1 DFQATT, CDR2 SNEGSKA (reference sequence).